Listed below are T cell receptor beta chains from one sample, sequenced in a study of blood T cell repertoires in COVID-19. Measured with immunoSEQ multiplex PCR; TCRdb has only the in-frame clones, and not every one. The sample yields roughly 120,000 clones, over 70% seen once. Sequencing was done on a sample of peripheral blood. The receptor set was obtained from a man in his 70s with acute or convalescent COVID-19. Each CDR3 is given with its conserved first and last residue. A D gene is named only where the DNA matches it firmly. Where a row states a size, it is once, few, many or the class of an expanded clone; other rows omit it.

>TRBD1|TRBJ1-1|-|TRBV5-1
CASSPDRVNTEAFF
TGCGCCAGCAGCCCGGACAGGGTGAACACTGAAGCTTTCTTT
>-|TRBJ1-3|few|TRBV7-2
CASSFGGSSGNTIYF
TGTGCCAGCAGCTTTGGGGGGAGCTCTGGAAACACCATATATTTT
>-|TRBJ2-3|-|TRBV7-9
CASSPGGSADTQYF
TGTGCCAGCAGCCCAGGAGGGAGCGCAGATACGCAGTATTTT
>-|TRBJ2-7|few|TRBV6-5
CASSYLADSYEQYF
TGTGCCAGCAGTTACCTGGCAGACTCCTACGAGCAGTACTTC
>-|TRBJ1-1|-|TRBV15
CATSRVEAEAFF
TGTGCCACCAGCAGAGTGGAGGCCGAAGCTTTCTTT
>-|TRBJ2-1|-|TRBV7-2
CASSSIRAPGYNEQFF
TGTGCCAGCAGCTCTATTAGGGCCCCGGGGTACAATGAGCAGTTCTTC
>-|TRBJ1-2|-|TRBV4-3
CASSQDLYGYTF
TGCGCCAGCAGCCAAGACCTCTATGGCTACACCTTC
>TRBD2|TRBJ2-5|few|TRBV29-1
CSVVPPGLAGETQYF
TGCAGCGTTGTCCCTCCGGGACTAGCGGGAGAGACCCAGTACTTC
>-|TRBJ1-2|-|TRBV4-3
CASSQDDSPSNYGYTF
TGCGCCAGCAGCCAAGACGACAGCCCAAGTAACTATGGCTACACCTTC
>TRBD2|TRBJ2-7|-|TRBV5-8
CASSFTSASYEQYF
TGTGCCAGCAGCTTTACTAGCGCCTCCTACGAGCAGTACTTC
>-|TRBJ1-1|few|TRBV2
CASSYRGSDTEAFF
TGTGCCAGCAGCTACAGAGGGTCGGACACTGAAGCTTTCTTT
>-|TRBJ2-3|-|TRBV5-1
CASSFLASTDTQYF
TGCGCCAGCAGCTTTCTAGCGAGCACAGATACGCAGTATTTT
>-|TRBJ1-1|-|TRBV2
CASSDRAGNTEAFF
TGTGCCAGCAGTGATCGGGCGGGGAACACTGAAGCTTTCTTT
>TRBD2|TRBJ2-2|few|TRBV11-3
CASRPSGTGELFF
TGTGCCAGCAGGCCTAGCGGCACCGGGGAGCTGTTTTTT
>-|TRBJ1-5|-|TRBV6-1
CAARRAEQPQHF
TGTGCCGCGCGCAGGGCAGAACAGCCCCAGCATTTT
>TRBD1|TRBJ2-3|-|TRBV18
CASSPMGQGTDTQYF
TGTGCCAGCTCGCCCATGGGACAGGGCACAGATACGCAGTATTTT
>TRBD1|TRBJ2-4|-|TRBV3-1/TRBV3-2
CASSRGTGIRDIQYF
TGTGCCAGCAGCCGAGGGACAGGGATTAGGGACATTCAGTACTTC
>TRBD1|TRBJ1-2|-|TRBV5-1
CASSLAGQELYGYTF
TGCGCCAGCAGCTTGGCCGGACAGGAGCTATATGGCTACACCTTC
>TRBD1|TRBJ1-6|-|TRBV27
CASGPRTGQNSPLHF
TGTGCCAGCGGGCCAAGGACAGGGCAGAATTCACCCCTCCACTTT
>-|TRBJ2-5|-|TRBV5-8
CASSSWGEETQYF
TGTGCCAGCAGCTCGTGGGGGGAGGAGACCCAGTACTTC
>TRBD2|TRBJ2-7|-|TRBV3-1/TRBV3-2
CASSQTLAGGLYYEQYF
TGTGCCAGCAGCCAGACCTTAGCGGGGGGACTTTACTACGAGCAGTACTTC
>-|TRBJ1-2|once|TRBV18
CASSPGDNSYTF
TGTGCCAGCTCACCGGGGGACAACTCCTACACCTTC
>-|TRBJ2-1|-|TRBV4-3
CASSQGAANEQFF
TGCGCCAGCAGCCAGGGGGCAGCGAATGAGCAGTTCTTC
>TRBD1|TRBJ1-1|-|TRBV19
CARYQPPPRDRVRTEAFF
TGTGCCAGATACCAGCCCCCACCCCGCGACAGGGTTAGGACTGAAGCTTTCTTT
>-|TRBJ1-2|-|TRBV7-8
CASSLEGANYGYTF
TGTGCCAGCAGCTTAGAGGGGGCTAACTATGGCTACACCTTC
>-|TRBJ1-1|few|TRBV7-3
CASSLSGRTEAFF
TGTGCCAGCAGCTTATCCGGGAGGACTGAAGCTTTCTTT
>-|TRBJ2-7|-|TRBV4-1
CASSQVWDGTYEQYF
TGCGCCAGCAGCCAAGTCTGGGACGGGACTTACGAGCAGTACTTC
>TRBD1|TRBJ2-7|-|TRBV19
CASSIFQGQGHEQYF
TGTGCCAGTAGTATCTTTCAGGGACAGGGCCACGAGCAGTACTTC
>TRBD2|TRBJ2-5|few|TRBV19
CASSPGTSGKLETQYF
TGTGCCAGTAGTCCGGGGACTAGCGGGAAACTAGAGACCCAGTACTTC
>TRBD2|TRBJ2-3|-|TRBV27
CASNTGTNTDTQYF
TGTGCCAGCAATACCGGGACTAACACAGATACGCAGTATTTT
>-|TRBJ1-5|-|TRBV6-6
CASSPDRALSGGAQHF
TGTGCCAGCAGTCCCGATCGGGCTCTCTCCGGGGGAGCCCAGCATTTT
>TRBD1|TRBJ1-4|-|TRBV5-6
CASSLQGASNEKLFF
TGTGCCAGCAGCTTACAGGGGGCCTCTAATGAAAAACTGTTTTTT
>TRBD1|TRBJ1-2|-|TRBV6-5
CASSYSRDRNYGYTF
TGTGCCAGCAGTTACTCTCGGGACAGAAACTATGGCTACACCTTC
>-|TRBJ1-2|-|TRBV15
CATSRGTQGIFYGYTF
TGTGCCACCAGCAGGGGGACGCAGGGGATATTCTATGGCTACACCTTC
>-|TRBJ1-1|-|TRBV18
CASSRSQGGGGTEAFF
TGTGCCAGCTCAAGGTCGCAGGGCGGGGGGGGCACTGAAGCTTTCTTT
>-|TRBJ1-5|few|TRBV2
CASSEDQFQHF
TGTGCCAGCAGTGAAGATCAGTTCCAGCATTTT
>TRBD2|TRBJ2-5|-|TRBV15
CATSRGIIAGEETQYF
TGTGCCACCAGCAGAGGGATAATAGCGGGGGAGGAGACCCAGTACTTC